This TCR beta chain was captured by sequencing in a study of blood T cell repertoires in COVID-19. Study-level information: The analysed material was cDNA or gDNA that came from T cells, B-cell-depleted T cells, or PBMCs.

Per the original data handling: By means of reference gene primer amplification, nucleated cell counts were estimated. Some clones are missing from TCRdb's copy, which holds only in-frame ones; the method was immunoSEQ multiplex PCR. That table furnishes V, J and clone size, whereas the DNA furnished D and trimming. The sample has more than 140,000 clones, roughly 88% seen once. The length of the CDR3 is 14 residues. CDR1 is KGHSH, CDR2 LQKENI, per germline. V lost 3 bases and J 7 bases, leaving 15 bases between the germline ends. The specimen sequenced was peripheral blood. The rearrangement uses TRBV18 and TRBJ1-2, with TRBD1 as a possible D gene (6 bases). The TCR was taken from a woman aged 50 to 60 in a cohort sampled during active or convalescent COVID-19. The CDR3: CASSPPAGVGGYTF. Here the CDR3 DNA reads TGTGCCAGCTCACCCCCCGCAGGGGTGGGTGGCTACACCTTC.